Below, 15 T cell receptor beta chains from the same sample are listed, as sequenced in a study of blood T cell repertoires in COVID-19. Clones were sequenced by immunoSEQ multiplex PCR, and TCRdb holds only the in-frame ones, with some missing. The sample includes about 390,000 clones, approximately 87% of them seen just once. Sequencing was carried out using peripheral blood. The receptors come from a woman aged 55-69 years with COVID-19, enrolled during active disease.

This chain links TRBV3-1 (or the pseudogene TRBV3-2) with TRBJ2-2; a weak D match, TRBD2 (6 bases). Trimming shortened V by 4 bases and J by 6 bases, and 12 bases separated the two germline ends. In germline, CDR1 is LGHDT, CDR2 YNNKEL (reference sequence). The CDR3 is 14 amino acids. In nucleotides, the CDR3 is TGTGCCAGCAGCCGAACCGGGGGTGCCGGGGAGCTGTTTTTT. Its protein is CASSRTGGAGELFF.

The chain uses TRBV28 and TRBJ2-1; 7 bases agree with TRBD2. Germline V gene lookup returns CDR1 MDHEN and CDR2 SYDVKM. The CDR3 has 14 amino acids. The V gene end was trimmed by 3 bases and the J gene end by 8 bases; junction bases not matched to a gene: 7. The CDR3: CASSFGHRGDEQFF. CDR3 bases: TGTGCCAGCAGTTTTGGGCACCGGGGGGATGAGCAGTTCTTC.

This chain joins TRBV5-4 and TRBJ2-7; 11 bases line up with TRBD1. The CDR3 length is 15 residues. J gave up 4 bases and V 4 bases, and 7 bases lay outside the gene matches. Germline CDR1 reads SGHNT; CDR2 reads YYREEE (reference sequence). CDR3 in DNA: TGTGCCAGCAGCCACTGGACAGGGGGCTTATACGAGCAGTACTTC. This encodes CASSHWTGGLYEQYF.

The chain has TRBV29-1 and TRBJ2-3, with D maybe TRBD2 (6 bases). Germline CDR1 SQVTM, CDR2 ANQGSEA. The CDR3 runs 14 residues. Trimming took off 5 bases at V and 5 bases at J, with 17 bases between the two ends. The CDR3 coding sequence is TGCAGCGTTTTGGTTTTGGGGGGAGGAGATACGCAGTATTTT. This sequence encodes CSVLVLGGGDTQYF.

Only one count was recorded for this clone. V is TRBV11-2 and J is TRBJ2-5; TRBD1 aligns across 7 bases. The V and J ends lost 3 bases and 3 bases, in that order; junction bases with no gene match: 4. From germline, CDR1 is SGHAT and CDR2 FQNNGV. The CDR3 length is 14 residues. CDR3 nucleotides: TGTGCCAGCAGCTTTATGGGACAGAAAGAGACCCAGTACTTC. Protein: CASSFMGQKETQYF.

A few counts support this clone. CDR3 sequence reads: CASRPASGGAHEQFF. CDR3 nucleotide sequence: TGTGCCAGCAGGCCAGCTAGCGGGGGGGCCCATGAGCAGTTCTTC. The rearrangement uses TRBV7-9 and TRBJ2-1; 12 bases are a match to TRBD2. The CDR3 runs to 15 residues. Germline V gives CDR1 SEHNR, CDR2 FQNEAQ (reference sequence). V gave up 6 bases and J gave up 8 bases; unmatched junction bases: 8.

This chain joins TRBV9 and TRBJ2-5; 8 bases map to TRBD2. The CDR3 runs to 17 residues. Trimming cost V 4 bases and J 5 bases; bases outside gene matches: 16. The germline gives CDR1 SGDLS, CDR2 YYNGEE. CDR3: CASSIAPGLVGQETQYF. The DNA for the CDR3 is TGTGCCAGCAGCATCGCGCCGGGACTAGTAGGTCAGGAGACCCAGTACTTC. The entire variable domain, with the rest obtained from reference TRBV9 and TRBJ2-5, is as follows: DSGVTQTPKHLITATGQRVTLRCSPRSGDLSVYWYQQSLDQGLQFLIQYYNGEERAKGNILERFSAQQFPDLHSELNLSSLELGDSALYFCASSIAPGLVGQETQYFGPGTRLLVL.

The J gene is TRBJ2-2, the V gene TRBV11-2; 10 nucleotides align to TRBD2. V was pared by 5 bases and J by 7 bases, with 7 bases of the junction left unmatched. Germline CDR1 reads SGHAT; CDR2 reads FQNNGV. CDR3 length: 15 amino acids. The CDR3 DNA reads as TGTGCCAGCAGCCTTAGCGGGGGGTCGGGCGGGGAGCTGTTTTTT. It encodes CASSLSGGSGGELFF. The full variable domain, in which reference TRBV11-2 and TRBJ2-2 provide the parts outside the CDR3, is EAGVAQSPRYKIIEKRQSVAFWCNPISGHATLYWYQQILGQGPKLLIQFQNNGVVDDSQLPKDRFSAERLKGVDSTLKIQPAKLEDSAVYLCASSLSGGSGGELFFGEGSRLTVL.

The rearrangement uses TRBV2 and TRBJ2-3, with D uncertain. Trimming removed 7 bases from V and 4 bases from J, with 9 bases in between. CDR3 size: 12 residues. Germline CDR1 SNHLY, CDR2 FYNNEI. The CDR3 reads CASMSLSDTQYF. The CDR3 region has the DNA TGTGCCAGCATGAGCCTGTCAGATACGCAGTATTTT.

CDR3 nucleotides: TGCGCCAGCAGCCAATCGAAGGCGGGGGTTAGCTACAATGAGCAGTTCTTC. Translated, it gives CASSQSKAGVSYNEQFF. J is TRBJ2-1 and V is TRBV4-1; 7 bases line up with TRBD2. The J segment lost 3 bases and the V segment lost 2 bases, leaving 10 bases of the junction unmatched. CDR3 length: 17 amino acids. Germline assignment: CDR1 MGHRA and CDR2 YSYEKL.

This sequence joins TRBV28 and TRBJ1-1, with D possibly matching TRBD1 (6 bases). CDR1 MDHEN and CDR2 SYDVKM come from the germline V gene. The length of the CDR3 is 14 residues. V dropped 1 base and J dropped 4 bases, with 10 bases sitting between them. CDR3 in DNA: TGTGCCAGCAGTTTATACGGGGGGCGCACTGAAGCTTTCTTT. Translated: CASSLYGGRTEAFF.

The chain joins TRBV2 to TRBJ1-4, with TRBD1 identical over 8 bases. Germline values: CDR1 SNHLY, CDR2 FYNNEI. The V segment lost 8 bases and the J segment 7 bases; nucleotides outside the gene matches: 9. The CDR3 is 14 amino acids. The chain's CDR3 is CASGQGLSVEKLFF. CDR3 nucleotide sequence: TGTGCCAGCGGACAGGGACTTTCGGTTGAAAAACTGTTTTTT. Based on the CDR3 plus reference TRBV2 and TRBJ1-4, the full variable domain is EPEVTQTPSHQVTQMGQEVILRCVPISNHLYFYWYRQILGQKVEFLVSFYNNEISEKSEIFDDQFSVERPDGSNFTLKIRSTKLEDSAMYFCASGQGLSVEKLFFGSGTQLSVL.

This clone occurred a few times. V is TRBV7-3 and J is TRBJ1-1; TRBD1 matches at 8 bases. Germline V gene sequence: CDR1 SGHTA, CDR2 FQGTGA. The CDR3 runs 14 residues. V shed 4 bases, J shed 3 bases, and the junction held 4 bases outside the gene matches. CDR3 DNA: TGTGCCAGCAGCTGGACAGGGAGTGACACTGAAGCTTTCTTT. As protein: CASSWTGSDTEAFF.

This chain uses TRBV27 with TRBJ1-4, with a tentative D call TRBD1 (6 bases). The germline V and J ends were trimmed by 5 bases and 4 bases, with 17 bases remaining between them. The germline V gene encodes CDR1 MNHEY and CDR2 SMNVEV (reference sequence). The CDR3 is made up of 16 amino acids. CDR3 bases: TGTGCCAGCAGTCTGGGGGCGGGGGGCTATAATGAAAAACTGTTTTTT. Residues: CASSLGAGGYNEKLFF.

A note on this clone: The CDR3 ends on some other residue instead of the conserved phenylalanine or tryptophan, so this is likely a read error. Because the CDR3's place on the DNA is in doubt, the DNA is left out and the CDR3 is given as listed by TCRdb. This sequence joins TRBV28 and TRBJ2-2; the table's D call, TRBD2, has no DNA check behind it. CDR1 MDHEN and CDR2 SYDVKM come from the germline V gene. The CDR3 comprises 13 residues, both ends counted. The CDR3 loop is CASSTRPGLPLWS.